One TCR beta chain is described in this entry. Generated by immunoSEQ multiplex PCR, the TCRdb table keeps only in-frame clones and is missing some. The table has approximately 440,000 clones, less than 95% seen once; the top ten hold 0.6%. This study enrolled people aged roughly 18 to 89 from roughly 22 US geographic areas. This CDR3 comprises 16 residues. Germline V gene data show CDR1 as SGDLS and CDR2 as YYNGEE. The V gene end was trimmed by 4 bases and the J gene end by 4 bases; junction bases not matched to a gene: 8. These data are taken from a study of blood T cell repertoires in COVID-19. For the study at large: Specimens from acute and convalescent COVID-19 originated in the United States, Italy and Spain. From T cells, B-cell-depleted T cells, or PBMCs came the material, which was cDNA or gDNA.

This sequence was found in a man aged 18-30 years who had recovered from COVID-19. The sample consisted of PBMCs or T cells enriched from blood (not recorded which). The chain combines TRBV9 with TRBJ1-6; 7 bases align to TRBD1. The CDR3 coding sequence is TGTGCCAGCAGCAAGAATCCGGGACAGTATAATTCACCCCTCCACTTT. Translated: CASSKNPGQYNSPLHF.